This is a list of T cell receptor beta chains from one sample in a study of T cells after yellow fever vaccination. TCRdb redid the calling of the 5' RACE reads with MiXCR, one entry per CDR3 protein. The sample comprises approximately 580,000 distinct CDR3 sequences, around 16% of which are singletons, and roughly a sixth rests with the top ten. The material was PBMCs, obtained less than 6 days after the first yellow fever vaccination. The receptors come from a man between 18 and 29 years old who received the YFV17D yellow fever vaccine. The conserved cysteine and the conserved F or W are not part of the CDR3 here. Each record gives: CDR3 length, D gene, V gene, CDR3 protein. The D gene is left open where the match is weak.

len: 11
d_gene: .
v_gene: TRBV5-1
CDR3aa: ASSFDRSGELF

len: 13
d_gene: .
v_gene: TRBV25-1
CDR3aa: ASSEYRGGNTEAF

len: 11
d_gene: .
v_gene: TRBV11-2
CDR3aa: ASSEGPGETQY

len: 11
d_gene: .
v_gene: TRBV6-1
CDR3aa: ASRITGSSEAF

len: 11
d_gene: .
v_gene: TRBV7-2
CDR3aa: ASSSNGLYGYT

len: 13
d_gene: .
v_gene: TRBV19
CDR3aa: ASSIAGANTGELF

len: 14
d_gene: TRBD1
v_gene: TRBV12-3/TRBV12-4
CDR3aa: ASSLVKAGGAHGYT

len: 16
d_gene: .
v_gene: TRBV6-2/TRBV6-3
CDR3aa: ASSCPPWLARCTGELF

len: 15
d_gene: TRBD2
v_gene: TRBV19
CDR3aa: ASSSLGGVRSYNEQF

len: 14
d_gene: TRBD1
v_gene: TRBV30
CDR3aa: AWSVFIGTVNTEAF

len: 12
d_gene: .
v_gene: TRBV27
CDR3aa: ASSLQGRGTEAF

len: 11
d_gene: .
v_gene: TRBV7-9
CDR3aa: ASSFKTGEALH

len: 11
d_gene: .
v_gene: TRBV7-9
CDR3aa: ASSSTVGETQY

len: 13
d_gene: .
v_gene: TRBV4-1
CDR3aa: ASSPHGVKGYEQY

len: 13
d_gene: .
v_gene: TRBV20-1
CDR3aa: SARKGGGLTDTQY

len: 11
d_gene: TRBD2
v_gene: TRBV20-1
CDR3aa: SPKRGTQETQY

len: 12
d_gene: TRBD1
v_gene: TRBV10-3
CDR3aa: AISPGDRGAEAF

len: 11
d_gene: .
v_gene: TRBV20-1
CDR3aa: SARTGFNQPQH

len: 15
d_gene: .
v_gene: TRBV28
CDR3aa: ASSLTEGPYSNQPQH

len: 13
d_gene: .
v_gene: TRBV18
CDR3aa: ASSPRDSLRTEAF

len: 12
d_gene: .
v_gene: TRBV4-2
CDR3aa: ASSQDTANQPQH

len: 13
d_gene: .
v_gene: TRBV6-5
CDR3aa: ASSYSGRLADTQY

len: 12
d_gene: .
v_gene: TRBV4-1
CDR3aa: ASSPEGGENIQY

len: 11
d_gene: TRBD2
v_gene: TRBV7-2
CDR3aa: ASSGGGSDTQY

len: 12
d_gene: .
v_gene: TRBV12-3/TRBV12-4
CDR3aa: ASSSGISNSPLH

len: 12
d_gene: TRBD2
v_gene: TRBV11-2
CDR3aa: ASILGGSSHEQY

len: 12
d_gene: .
v_gene: TRBV12-3/TRBV12-4
CDR3aa: ASSPIGRTDTQY

len: 15
d_gene: .
v_gene: TRBV4-3
CDR3aa: ASSQDLGRGTNEKLF

len: 13
d_gene: TRBD1
v_gene: TRBV6-1
CDR3aa: ASSTGGSFGNTIY

len: 10
d_gene: .
v_gene: TRBV30
CDR3aa: AWGDNTDTQY